A single sample gave rise to the 24 T cell receptor beta chains below, sequenced in a study of blood T cell repertoires in COVID-19. The method was immunoSEQ multiplex PCR; TCRdb's version includes in-frame clones alone and lacks a portion of them. The table includes hundreds of thousands of clones, about 89% detected once. The material sequenced was peripheral blood. The receptors come from a young woman with acute or convalescent COVID-19.

The chain has TRBV15 and TRBJ1-4; TRBD1 is a possible D gene (5 bases). Deletions cut 5 bases from V and 0 bases from J, with 10 bases between. The CDR3 length is 15 residues. The germline V gene encodes CDR1 LNHNV and CDR2 YYDKDF (reference sequence). The CDR3: CATSATTATNEKLFF. The CDR3, as DNA: TGTGCCACCAGCGCAACGACAGCAACTAATGAAAAACTGTTTTTT.

The chain employs TRBV5-6 and TRBJ2-7, with 8 bases aligning to TRBD1. The germline CDR1 and CDR2 sequences are SGHDT and YYEEEE. With V trimmed by 4 bases and J by 3 bases, 6 bases remained unmatched. This CDR3 spans 14 amino acids. CDR3 sequence reads: CASSRGQGSYEQYF. The CDR3 bases are TGTGCCAGCAGCCGTGGACAGGGTAGCTACGAGCAGTACTTC.

This sequence joins TRBV5-1 and TRBJ2-2; 11 bases fit TRBD2. Germline lookup yields CDR1 SGHRS and CDR2 YFSETQ. The CDR3 spans 17 residues. The V segment lost 2 bases and the J segment 3 bases; nucleotides outside the gene matches: 6. Written as DNA, the CDR3 is TGCGCCAGCAGCTTAAGACTAGCGGGGTTGGACACCGGGGAGCTGTTTTTT. Its translation is CASSLRLAGLDTGELFF.

In its sample, this clone was seen once. The chain employs TRBV29-1 and TRBJ2-7; the D is unclear. The germline gives CDR1 SQVTM, CDR2 ANQGSEA. Trimming took off 0 bases at V and 0 bases at J, with 9 bases between the two ends. This CDR3 has 14 residues. CDR3: CSVEDGLVSYEQYF. The CDR3, as DNA: TGCAGCGTTGAAGATGGCCTAGTCTCCTACGAGCAGTACTTC.

The CDR3 loop is CASSEGRGGQPQHF. Written as DNA, the CDR3 is TGTGCCAGCAGTGAGGGCAGGGGCGGTCAGCCCCAGCATTTT. The chain couples TRBV2 to TRBJ1-5; D is possibly TRBD1 (6 bases). Trimming left V 3 bases short and J 6 bases short, with 12 bases between. Germline assignment: CDR1 SNHLY and CDR2 FYNNEI. The CDR3 runs to 14 residues.

J is TRBJ2-1 and V is TRBV2, with 8 bases fitting TRBD2. The ends lost 6 bases at V and 3 bases at J; junction bases unmatched: 13. Germline-derived CDR1 and CDR2 are SNHLY and FYNNEI. This CDR3 comprises 17 residues. CDR3 DNA sequence: TGTGCCAGCAGGAAAACCCTTAGCGGGGAGATCTACAATGAGCAGTTCTTC. Protein product: CASRKTLSGEIYNEQFF.

The chain has TRBV3-1 (or the pseudogene TRBV3-2) and TRBJ2-7; D ambiguous. V was clipped by 6 bases and J by 4 bases, with 13 bases between them. There are 13 residues in the CDR3. Germline CDR1 LGHDT, CDR2 YNNKEL (reference sequence). The CDR3 protein is CASSRTTGYEQYF. The CDR3 DNA reads TGTGCCAGCAGTCGAACGACCGGGTACGAGCAGTACTTC.

This rearrangement joins TRBV14 to TRBJ2-5; 8 bases fit TRBD1. Germline V lookup: CDR1 SGHDN, CDR2 FVKESK. The CDR3 totals 16 residues. With V trimmed by 2 bases and J by 3 bases, 8 bases remained unmatched. CDR3: CASSQSLQGVKETQYF. The CDR3, as DNA: TGTGCCAGCAGCCAATCCCTACAGGGGGTGAAAGAGACCCAGTACTTC.

The DNA of the CDR3 is TGTGCCTGGCGGACAGGGGCTAATCAGCCCCAGCATTTT. Protein product: CAWRTGANQPQHF. The J gene is TRBJ1-5, the V gene TRBV30, with 9 bases lining up with TRBD1. The CDR3 has 13 residues. J lost 4 bases, V lost 5 bases, and 3 bases had no gene match. Germline CDR1 and CDR2: GTSNPN and SVGIG (reference sequence).

Here the CDR3 reads CASSYQGQGNGYTF. The CDR3 DNA follows: TGTGCCAGCAGTTACCAGGGGCAGGGGAATGGCTACACCTTC. The chain employs TRBV6-5 and TRBJ1-2; possible D gene TRBD1, 6 bases. Trimming left V 2 bases short and J 6 bases short, with 13 bases between. The CDR3 runs to 14 residues. Germline V gene lookup returns CDR1 MNHEY and CDR2 SVGAGI.

The rearrangement joins TRBV6-1 to TRBJ1-5, with a tentative D call TRBD1 (5 bases). V lost 3 bases and J 8 bases, leaving 20 bases between the germline ends. Germline V gives CDR1 MNHNS, CDR2 SASEGT. The CDR3 consists of 16 residues. The CDR3 sequence: CASSERLRRGLEPQHF. CDR3 DNA: TGTGCCAGCAGTGAGCGGTTGCGAAGGGGACTGGAGCCCCAGCATTTT.

This chain links TRBV7-9 with TRBJ2-1; D gene unclear. This CDR3 comprises 12 residues. Between the trimmed V and J ends, which lost 0 bases and 8 bases, there was a span of 5 bases. Germline lookup yields CDR1 SEHNR and CDR2 FQNEAQ (reference sequence). CDR3 amino acids: CASSLARDEQFF. The CDR3 coding sequence is TGTGCCAGCAGCTTAGCGCGCGATGAGCAGTTCTTC.

The rearrangement uses TRBV3-1 (or the pseudogene TRBV3-2) and TRBJ2-1; D ambiguous. The CDR3 covers 14 residues. The germline V gene encodes CDR1 LGHDT and CDR2 YNNKEL (reference sequence). Between the trimmed V and J ends, which lost 1 base and 0 bases, there was a span of 4 bases. The CDR3 nucleotides are TGTGCCAGCAGCCAAGTTAGCTCCTACAATGAGCAGTTCTTC. It is translated as CASSQVSSYNEQFF.

The CDR3 coding sequence is TGTGCCAGCAGCCAGTTGCGGACAGGGGGCAGGAATGAGCAGTTCTTC. Translated: CASSQLRTGGRNEQFF. The chain is built from TRBV14 and TRBJ2-1, with 11 nucleotides matching TRBD1. Germline loops: CDR1 SGHDN, CDR2 FVKESK. J lost 7 bases, V lost 3 bases, and 8 bases had no gene match. CDR3 size: 16 residues.

The chain joins TRBV27 to TRBJ2-1, with TRBD2 matching over 15 bases. This CDR3 comprises 16 residues. Trimming took 0 bases from V and 10 from J; bases not matched to a gene: 4. Germline V CDR1 and CDR2: MNHEY, SMNVEV (reference sequence). The chain's CDR3 is CASSLSLGTSGREQFF. CDR3 DNA sequence: TGTGCCAGCAGTTTATCACTCGGGACTAGCGGGAGGGAGCAGTTCTTC.

V usage is TRBV2 and J usage is TRBJ2-2; D is perhaps TRBD1 (5 bases). Germline V CDR1 and CDR2: SNHLY, FYNNEI. V was clipped by 5 bases and J by 6 bases, with 13 bases between them. This CDR3 region has 14 residues. The CDR3 loop is CASSPLTGAGELFF. The DNA for the CDR3 is TGTGCCAGCAGTCCACTTACAGGCGCCGGGGAGCTGTTTTTT.

V and J are TRBV12-3 or TRBV12-4 and TRBJ2-2, with 7 bases that match TRBD2. V lost 4 bases and J lost 10; bases outside the gene matches: 6. This CDR3 region has 13 residues. DNA of the CDR3: TGTGCCAGCAGTTGGGGGGGACTTGAGGAGCTGTTTTTT. It specifies CASSWGGLEELFF.

The chain has TRBV15 and TRBJ1-1, with a tentative D call TRBD1 (6 bases). Germline V CDR1 and CDR2: LNHNV, YYDKDF (reference sequence). CDR3 length equals 16 residues. Trimming removed 5 bases at V and 2 bases at J, with 18 bases between. The CDR3: CATSPRGDRSNTEAFF. The CDR3 DNA is TGTGCCACCAGCCCCCGAGGAGACAGGTCAAACACTGAAGCTTTCTTT.

The chain employs TRBV28 and TRBJ1-5, with D maybe TRBD1 (6 bases). V lost 6 bases to trimming and J lost 5 bases, with 14 bases between them. CDR1 is MDHEN and CDR2 is SYDVKM in the germline V gene. The CDR3 length is 14 residues. As DNA, the CDR3 is TGTGCCAGCAGCAGGGGTGTGGTGGATCAGCCCCAGCATTTT. Its translation is CASSRGVVDQPQHF.

The chain is built from TRBV7-7 and TRBJ2-1, with 7 nucleotides matching TRBD1. Trimming cost V 5 bases and J 2 bases; bases outside gene matches: 9. Germline CDR1 reads SSHAT; CDR2 reads FNYEAQ (reference sequence). This CDR3 has 16 amino acids. The CDR3 coding sequence is TGTGCCAGCAGCCCCGCCGGGACAGCCACCTACAATGAGCAGTTCTTC. Its protein product is CASSPAGTATYNEQFF. The variable domain in full, with the rest retrieved from reference TRBV7-7 and TRBJ2-1, is GAGVSQSPRYKVTKRGQDVTLRCDPISSHATLYWYQQALGQGPEFLTYFNYEAQPDKSGLPSDRFSAERPEGSISTLTIQRTEQRDSAMYRCASSPAGTATYNEQFFGPGTRLTVL.

The chain employs TRBV7-2 and TRBJ2-2; D is perhaps TRBD1 (6 bases). The V gene's germline CDR1 is SGHTA and CDR2 FQGNSA. The V gene lost 2 bases and the J gene lost 4 bases, with 17 bases spanning the gap. The CDR3 consists of 17 residues. The CDR3 sequence is CASSLQGRRRATGELFF. The CDR3 DNA sequence: TGTGCCAGCAGCTTACAGGGGCGGCGTCGTGCCACCGGGGAGCTGTTTTTT.

This clone was seen just once. The chain has TRBV6-5 and TRBJ2-4, with TRBD2 matching 8 bases. V lost 5 bases and J lost 8; bases outside the gene matches: 8. Per the germline V gene, CDR1 is MNHEY and CDR2 is SVGAGI. The CDR3 extends over 14 amino acids. The CDR3 region is CASSRGTRLDIQYF. The DNA for the CDR3 is TGTGCCAGCAGTCGAGGGACTAGACTGGACATTCAGTACTTC.

The chain is built from TRBV2 and TRBJ1-1; no firm D call. The V end lost 4 bases, the J end lost 1 base, and 7 bases lay between the germline ends. CDR1 and CDR2 (germline): SNHLY, FYNNEI. The CDR3 is 13 residues long. The CDR3 protein is CASSGSRNTEAFF. In nucleotides, the CDR3 is TGTGCCAGCAGTGGTTCTAGGAACACTGAAGCTTTCTTT.

This clone was recorded many times. This sample includes further DNA sequences coding for the same CDR3. The chain is built from TRBV7-9 and TRBJ2-5; 7 bases align to TRBD1. The junction had 4 bases not matched to a gene; V was cut back by 1 base and J by 5 bases. In germline, CDR1 is SEHNR, CDR2 FQNEAQ (reference sequence). This CDR3 contains 14 residues. In nucleotides, the CDR3 is TGTGCCAGCAGCTTAGGACAGGGATGGGAGACCCAGTACTTC. It specifies CASSLGQGWETQYF.